This TCR beta chain is drawn from a study of blood T cell repertoires in COVID-19. The CDR3 has 16 residues. With 0 bases clipped from V and 2 bases from J, the junction kept 7 bases outside the gene matches. From germline, CDR1 is LGHNA and CDR2 YNFKEQ. Generated by immunoSEQ multiplex PCR, the TCRdb table keeps only in-frame clones and is missing some. In the table there are roughly 250,000 clones, approximately 83% of which are singletons. V is TRBV4-2 and J is TRBJ2-7, with TRBD2 matching over 7 bases. The material sequenced was PBMCs or T cells enriched from blood (not recorded which). This TCR came from a woman younger than 45 who had recovered from COVID-19. CDR3 sequence reads: CASSQEGAGTTYEQYF. The CDR3, as DNA: TGTGCCAGCAGCCAAGAAGGGGCAGGGACTACCTACGAGCAGTACTTC.